The source of this T cell receptor beta chain is a study of T cell repertoires in cytomegalovirus infection. Study information: Based on public TCR beta signatures, there were indications of CMV infection and of a matching HLA type. Study-level findings and limits: Ex vivo, HLA-C-restricted CMV-specific TCR beta clonotypes prevailed over the rest of the response. People with CMV and the relevant HLA were identified by cumulative public TCR beta family frequency.

TCRdb used MiXCR to reprocess the reads, holding one entry per CDR3 protein. The table has about 130,000 distinct CDR3 sequences, roughly 9% seen once. This clonotype appeared many times. Antigen: not known. CDR1 and CDR2 from the germline V gene are MGHDK and SYGVNS. Between the trimmed V and J ends, which lost 1 base and 5 bases, there was a span of 14 bases. The CDR3 runs to 15 residues. The V gene is TRBV25-1, the J gene TRBJ1-1; D remains unclear. The receptor's source is a human donor in good health (CMV status not recorded). Some clones in this sample may be carry-over from other donors' samples. Sequenced sample: PBMCs. The CDR3 loop reads CASSESRGQGTEAFF. The CDR3 DNA reads TGTGCCAGCAGTGAATCGCGGGGTCAAGGGACTGAAGCTTTCTTT.